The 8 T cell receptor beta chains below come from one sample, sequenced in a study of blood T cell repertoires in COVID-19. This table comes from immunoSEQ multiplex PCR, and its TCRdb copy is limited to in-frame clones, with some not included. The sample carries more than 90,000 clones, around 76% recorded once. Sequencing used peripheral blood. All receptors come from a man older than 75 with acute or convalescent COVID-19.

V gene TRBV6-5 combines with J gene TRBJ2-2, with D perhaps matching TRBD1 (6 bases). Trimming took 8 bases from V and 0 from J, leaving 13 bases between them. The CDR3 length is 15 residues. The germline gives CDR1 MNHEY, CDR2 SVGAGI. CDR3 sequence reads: CASVPGTTNTGELFF. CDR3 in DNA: TGTGCCAGCGTACCCGGGACAACGAACACCGGGGAGCTGTTTTTT.

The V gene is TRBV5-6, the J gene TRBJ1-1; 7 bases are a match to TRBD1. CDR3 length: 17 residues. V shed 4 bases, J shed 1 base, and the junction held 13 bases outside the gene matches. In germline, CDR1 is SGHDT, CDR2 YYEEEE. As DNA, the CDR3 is TGTGCCAGCAGCCGGCCCCGACAGGGACCGCAGAACACTGAAGCTTTCTTT. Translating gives CASSRPRQGPQNTEAFF.

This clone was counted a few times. The CDR3: CASIPAPGMNTEAFF. As DNA, the CDR3 is TGTGCCAGTATCCCGGCCCCAGGGATGAACACTGAAGCTTTCTTT. V is TRBV19 and J is TRBJ1-1; D is possibly TRBD1 (5 bases). This CDR3 has 15 amino acids. The V gene's germline CDR1 is LNHDA and CDR2 SQIVND (reference sequence). V was shortened by 7 bases and J by 0 bases, with 15 bases between the two germline ends.

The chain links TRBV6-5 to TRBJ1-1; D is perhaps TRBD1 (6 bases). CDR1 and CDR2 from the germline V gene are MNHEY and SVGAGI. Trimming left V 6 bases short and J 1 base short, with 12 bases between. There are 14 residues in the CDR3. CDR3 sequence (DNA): TGTGCCAGCAGCTCGCAGGGGAAGAACACTGAAGCTTTCTTT. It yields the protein CASSSQGKNTEAFF.

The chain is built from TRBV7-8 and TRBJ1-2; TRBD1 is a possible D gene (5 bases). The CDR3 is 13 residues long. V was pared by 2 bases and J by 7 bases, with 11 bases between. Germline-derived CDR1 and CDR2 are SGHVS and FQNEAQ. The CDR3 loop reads CASSLLTATGYTF. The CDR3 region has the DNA TGTGCCAGCAGCTTATTGACAGCGACTGGCTACACCTTC.

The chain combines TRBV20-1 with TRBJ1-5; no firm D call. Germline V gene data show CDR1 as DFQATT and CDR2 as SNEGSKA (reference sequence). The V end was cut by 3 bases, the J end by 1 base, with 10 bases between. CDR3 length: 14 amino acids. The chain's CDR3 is CSASAGLSNQPQHF. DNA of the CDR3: TGCAGTGCTAGTGCCGGACTGAGCAATCAGCCCCAGCATTTT.

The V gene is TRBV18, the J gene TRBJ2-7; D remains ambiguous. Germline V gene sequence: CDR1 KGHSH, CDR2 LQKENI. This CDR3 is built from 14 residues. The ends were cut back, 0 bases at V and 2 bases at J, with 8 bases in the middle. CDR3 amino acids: CASSPPIRPYEQYF. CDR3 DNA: TGTGCCAGCTCACCACCGATCAGGCCCTACGAGCAGTACTTC.

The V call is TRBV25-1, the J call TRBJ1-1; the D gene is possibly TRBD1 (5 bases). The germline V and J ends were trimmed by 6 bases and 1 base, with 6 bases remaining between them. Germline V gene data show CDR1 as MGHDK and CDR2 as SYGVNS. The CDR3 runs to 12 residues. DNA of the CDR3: TGTGCCAGCAGGGGGGGGAACACTGAAGCTTTCTTT. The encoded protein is CASRGGNTEAFF. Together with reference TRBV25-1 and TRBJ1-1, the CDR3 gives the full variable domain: EADIYQTPRYLVIGTGKKITLECSQTMGHDKMYWYQQDPGMELHLIHYSYGVNSTEKGDLSSESTVSRIRTEHFPLTLESARPSHTSQYLCASRGGNTEAFFGQGTRLTVV.